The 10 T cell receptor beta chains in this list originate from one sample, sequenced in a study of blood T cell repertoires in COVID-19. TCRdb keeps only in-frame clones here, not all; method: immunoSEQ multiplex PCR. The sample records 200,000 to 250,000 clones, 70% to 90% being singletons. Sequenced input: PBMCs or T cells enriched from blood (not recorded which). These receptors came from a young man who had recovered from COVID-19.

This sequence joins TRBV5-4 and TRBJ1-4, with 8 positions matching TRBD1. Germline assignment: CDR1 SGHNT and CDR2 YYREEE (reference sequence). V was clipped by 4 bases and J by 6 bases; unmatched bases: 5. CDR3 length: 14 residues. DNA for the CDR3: TGTGCCAGCAGCCAGGACAGGGCACATGAAAAACTGTTTTTT. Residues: CASSQDRAHEKLFF.

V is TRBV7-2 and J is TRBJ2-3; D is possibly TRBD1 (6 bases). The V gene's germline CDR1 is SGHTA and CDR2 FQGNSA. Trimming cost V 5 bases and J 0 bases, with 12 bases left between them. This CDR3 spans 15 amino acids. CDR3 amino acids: CASSPQGFSTDTQYF. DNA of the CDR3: TGTGCCAGCAGCCCACAGGGTTTTAGCACAGATACGCAGTATTTT.

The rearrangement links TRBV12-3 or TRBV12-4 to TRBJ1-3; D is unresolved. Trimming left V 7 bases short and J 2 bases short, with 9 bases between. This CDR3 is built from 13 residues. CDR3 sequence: CASTLTPGNTIYF. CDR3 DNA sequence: TGTGCCAGCACCTTGACACCTGGAAACACCATATATTTT.

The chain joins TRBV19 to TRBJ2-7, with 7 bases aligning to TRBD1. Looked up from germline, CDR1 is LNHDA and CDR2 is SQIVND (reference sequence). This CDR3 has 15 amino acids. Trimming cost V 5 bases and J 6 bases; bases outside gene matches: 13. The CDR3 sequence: CASSSRGLRGGEQYF. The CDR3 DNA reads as TGTGCCAGTAGTTCGAGGGGGCTCAGGGGTGGCGAGCAGTACTTC.

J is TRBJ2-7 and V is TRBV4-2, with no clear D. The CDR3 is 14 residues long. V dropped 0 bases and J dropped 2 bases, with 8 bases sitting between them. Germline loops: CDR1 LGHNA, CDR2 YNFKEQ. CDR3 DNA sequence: TGTGCCAGCAGCCAAGATCTCCAGACCTACGAGCAGTACTTC. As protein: CASSQDLQTYEQYF.

The CDR3 DNA is TGTGCCAGTAGGTCGTACAGAATGAACACTGAAGCTTTCTTT. Its translation is CASRSYRMNTEAFF. This chain links TRBV19 with TRBJ1-1; D is uncertain. The CDR3 contains 14 residues. Between the trimmed V and J ends, which lost 6 bases and 0 bases, there was a span of 11 bases. In germline, CDR1 is LNHDA, CDR2 SQIVND (reference sequence). Combining the CDR3 with reference TRBV19 and TRBJ1-1 gives the whole variable domain DGGITQSPKYLFRKEGQNVTLSCEQNLNHDAMYWYRQDPGQGLRLIYYSQIVNDFQKGDIAEGYSVSREKKESFPLTVTSAQKNPTAFYLCASRSYRMNTEAFFGQGTRLTVV.

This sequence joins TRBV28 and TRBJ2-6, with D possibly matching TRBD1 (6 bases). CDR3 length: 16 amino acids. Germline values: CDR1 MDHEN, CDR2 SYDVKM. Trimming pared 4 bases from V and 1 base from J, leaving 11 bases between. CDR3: CASSSPGASGANVLTF. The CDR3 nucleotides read TGTGCCAGCAGTTCACCAGGGGCTTCTGGGGCCAACGTCCTGACTTTC.

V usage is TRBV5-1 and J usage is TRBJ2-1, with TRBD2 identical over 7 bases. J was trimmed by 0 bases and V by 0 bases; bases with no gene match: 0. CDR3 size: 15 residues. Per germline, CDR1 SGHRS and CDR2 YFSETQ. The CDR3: CASSLGGSSYNEQFF. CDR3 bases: TGCGCCAGCAGCTTGGGCGGGAGCTCCTACAATGAGCAGTTCTTC.

The DNA for the CDR3 is TGTGCCTGGGACTTGCCACAGGGGACGGCTGGCTACACCTTC. It is translated as CAWDLPQGTAGYTF. The V and J genes are TRBV30 and TRBJ1-2; TRBD1 matches at 7 bases. The ends lost 5 bases at V and 7 bases at J; junction bases unmatched: 13. Germline V CDR1 and CDR2: GTSNPN, SVGIG (reference sequence). This CDR3 contains 14 residues.

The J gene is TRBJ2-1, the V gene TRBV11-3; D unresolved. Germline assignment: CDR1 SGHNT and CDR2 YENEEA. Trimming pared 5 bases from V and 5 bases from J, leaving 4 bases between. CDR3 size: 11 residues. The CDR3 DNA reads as TGTGCCAGCAGCCAGGACAATGAGCAGTTCTTC. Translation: CASSQDNEQFF.